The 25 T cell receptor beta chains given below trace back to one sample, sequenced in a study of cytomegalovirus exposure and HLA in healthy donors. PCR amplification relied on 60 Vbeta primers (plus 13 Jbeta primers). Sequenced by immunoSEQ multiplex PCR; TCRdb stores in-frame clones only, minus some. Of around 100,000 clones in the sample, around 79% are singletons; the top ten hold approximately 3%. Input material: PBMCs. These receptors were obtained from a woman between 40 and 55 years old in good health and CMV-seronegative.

This CDR3 reads CASSRGGQGSQPQHF. CDR3 in DNA: TGTGCCAGTAGCAGGGGGGGACAGGGGTCACAGCCCCAGCATTTT. The chain recombines TRBV19 with TRBJ1-5; 10 bases map to TRBD1. This CDR3 comprises 15 residues. The germline gives CDR1 LNHDA, CDR2 SQIVND (reference sequence). Germline trimming cut 6 bases from V and 7 bases from J; bases unmatched to any gene: 9. The whole variable domain, remainder taken from reference TRBV19 and TRBJ1-5, is DGGITQSPKYLFRKEGQNVTLSCEQNLNHDAMYWYRQDPGQGLRLIYYSQIVNDFQKGDIAEGYSVSREKKESFPLTVTSAQKNPTAFYLCASSRGGQGSQPQHFGDGTRLSIL.

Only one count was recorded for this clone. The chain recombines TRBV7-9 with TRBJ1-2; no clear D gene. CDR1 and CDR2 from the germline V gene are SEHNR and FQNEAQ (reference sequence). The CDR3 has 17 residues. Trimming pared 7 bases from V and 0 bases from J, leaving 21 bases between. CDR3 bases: TGTGCCAGCATCCCCTCGCATGGAGGACGGCCTAACTATGGCTACACCTTC. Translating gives CASIPSHGGRPNYGYTF.

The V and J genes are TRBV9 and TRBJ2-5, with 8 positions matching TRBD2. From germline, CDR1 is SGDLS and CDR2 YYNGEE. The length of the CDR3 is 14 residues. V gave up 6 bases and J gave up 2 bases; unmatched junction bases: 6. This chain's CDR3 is CASNAGGYQETQYF. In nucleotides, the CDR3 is TGTGCCAGCAACGCGGGGGGTTATCAAGAGACCCAGTACTTC. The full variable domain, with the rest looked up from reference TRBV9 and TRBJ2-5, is DSGVTQTPKHLITATGQRVTLRCSPRSGDLSVYWYQQSLDQGLQFLIQYYNGEERAKGNILERFSAQQFPDLHSELNLSSLELGDSALYFCASNAGGYQETQYFGPGTRLLVL.

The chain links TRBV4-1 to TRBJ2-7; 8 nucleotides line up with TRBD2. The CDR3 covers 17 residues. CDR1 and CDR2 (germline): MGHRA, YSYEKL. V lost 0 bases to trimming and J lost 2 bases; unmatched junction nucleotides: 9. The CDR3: CASSQEGESGRAYEQYF. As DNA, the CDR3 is TGCGCCAGCAGCCAAGAAGGTGAGAGCGGGAGAGCCTACGAGCAGTACTTC.

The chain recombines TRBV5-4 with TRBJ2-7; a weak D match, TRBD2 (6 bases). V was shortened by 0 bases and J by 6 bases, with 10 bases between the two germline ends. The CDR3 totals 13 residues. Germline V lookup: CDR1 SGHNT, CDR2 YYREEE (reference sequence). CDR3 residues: CASSLGGGSEQYF. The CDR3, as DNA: TGTGCCAGCAGCTTGGGAGGAGGGTCCGAGCAGTACTTC.

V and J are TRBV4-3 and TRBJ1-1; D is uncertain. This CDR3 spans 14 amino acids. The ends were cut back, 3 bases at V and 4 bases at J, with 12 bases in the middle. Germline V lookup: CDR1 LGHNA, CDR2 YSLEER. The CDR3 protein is CASSQTDEGTEAFF. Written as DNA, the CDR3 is TGCGCCAGCAGCCAGACGGATGAGGGCACTGAAGCTTTCTTT.

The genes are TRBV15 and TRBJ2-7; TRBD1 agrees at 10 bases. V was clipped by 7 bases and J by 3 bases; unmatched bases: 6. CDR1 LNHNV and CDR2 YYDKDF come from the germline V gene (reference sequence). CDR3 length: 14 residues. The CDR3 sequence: CATTPDRGDYEQYF. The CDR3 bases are TGTGCCACCACCCCGGACAGGGGGGACTACGAGCAGTACTTC.

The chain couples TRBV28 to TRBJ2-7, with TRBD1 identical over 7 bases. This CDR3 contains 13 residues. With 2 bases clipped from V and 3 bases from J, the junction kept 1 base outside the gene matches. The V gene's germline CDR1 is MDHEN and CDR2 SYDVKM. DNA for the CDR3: TGTGCCAGCAGTTTAAGACAGGGCTACGAGCAGTACTTC. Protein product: CASSLRQGYEQYF. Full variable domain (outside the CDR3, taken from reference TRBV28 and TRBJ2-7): DVKVTQSSRYLVKRTGEKVFLECVQDMDHENMFWYRQDPGLGLRLIYFSYDVKMKEKGDIPEGYSVSREKKERFSLILESASTNQTSMYLCASSLRQGYEQYFGPGTRLTVT.

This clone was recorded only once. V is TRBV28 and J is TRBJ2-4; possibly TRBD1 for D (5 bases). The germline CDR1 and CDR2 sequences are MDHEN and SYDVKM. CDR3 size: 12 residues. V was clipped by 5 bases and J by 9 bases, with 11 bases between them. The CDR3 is CASSEDNGIQYF. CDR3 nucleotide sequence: TGTGCCAGCAGTGAGGACAACGGCATTCAGTACTTC. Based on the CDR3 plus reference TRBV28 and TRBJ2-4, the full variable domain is DVKVTQSSRYLVKRTGEKVFLECVQDMDHENMFWYRQDPGLGLRLIYFSYDVKMKEKGDIPEGYSVSREKKERFSLILESASTNQTSMYLCASSEDNGIQYFGAGTRLSVL.

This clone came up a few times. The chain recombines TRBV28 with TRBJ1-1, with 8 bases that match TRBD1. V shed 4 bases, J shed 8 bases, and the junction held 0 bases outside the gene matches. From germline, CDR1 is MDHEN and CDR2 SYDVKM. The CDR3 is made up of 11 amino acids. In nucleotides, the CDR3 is TGTGCCAGCAGTTGGACAGGGGAAGCTTTCTTT. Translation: CASSWTGEAFF.

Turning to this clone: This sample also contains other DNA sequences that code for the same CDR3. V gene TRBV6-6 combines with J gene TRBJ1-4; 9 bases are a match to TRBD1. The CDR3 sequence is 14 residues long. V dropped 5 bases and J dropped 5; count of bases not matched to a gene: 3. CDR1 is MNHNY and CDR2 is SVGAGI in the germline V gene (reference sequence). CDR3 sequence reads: CASSTTGGNEKLFF. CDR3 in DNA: TGTGCCAGCAGTACGACAGGGGGGAATGAAAAACTGTTTTTT.

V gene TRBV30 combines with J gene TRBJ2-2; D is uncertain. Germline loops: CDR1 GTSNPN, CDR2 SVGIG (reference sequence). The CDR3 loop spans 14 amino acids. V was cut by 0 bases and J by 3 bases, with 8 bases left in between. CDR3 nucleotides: TGTGCCTGGAGTGTACATCGGGACACCGGGGAGCTGTTTTTT. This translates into CAWSVHRDTGELFF.

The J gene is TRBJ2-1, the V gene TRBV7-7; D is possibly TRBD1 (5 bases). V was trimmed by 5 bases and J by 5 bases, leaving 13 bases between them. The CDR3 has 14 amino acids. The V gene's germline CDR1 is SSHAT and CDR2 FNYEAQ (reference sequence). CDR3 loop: CASSIQGGHNEQFF. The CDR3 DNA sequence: TGTGCCAGCAGCATCCAGGGTGGCCACAATGAGCAGTTCTTC.

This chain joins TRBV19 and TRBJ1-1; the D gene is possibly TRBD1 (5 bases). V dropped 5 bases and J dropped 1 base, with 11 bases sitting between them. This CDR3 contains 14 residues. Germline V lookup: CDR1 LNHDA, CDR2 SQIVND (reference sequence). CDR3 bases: TGTGCCAGTAGTTCGGACATCCCGAACACTGAAGCTTTCTTT. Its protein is CASSSDIPNTEAFF.

CDR3 region: CASSLGREYNSGNTIYF. CDR3 coding DNA: TGTGCCAGCAGCTTAGGTCGGGAATACAACTCTGGAAACACCATATATTTT. J is TRBJ1-3 and V is TRBV7-9; D is uncertain. The CDR3 covers 17 residues. Looked up from germline, CDR1 is SEHNR and CDR2 is FQNEAQ (reference sequence). V lost 1 base and J 0 bases, leaving 13 bases between the germline ends.

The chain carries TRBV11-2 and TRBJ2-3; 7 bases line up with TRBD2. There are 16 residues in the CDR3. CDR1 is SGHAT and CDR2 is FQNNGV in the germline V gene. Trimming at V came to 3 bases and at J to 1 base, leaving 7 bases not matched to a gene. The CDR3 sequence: CASSLYGGSGTDTQYF. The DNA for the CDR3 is TGTGCCAGCAGCTTGTACGGCGGGAGCGGCACAGATACGCAGTATTTT.

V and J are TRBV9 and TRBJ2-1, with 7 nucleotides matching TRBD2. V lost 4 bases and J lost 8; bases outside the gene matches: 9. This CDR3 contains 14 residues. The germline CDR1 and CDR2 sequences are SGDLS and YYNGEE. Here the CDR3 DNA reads TGTGCCAGCAGCACCCGGGACTATTCTTATGAGCAGTTCTTC. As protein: CASSTRDYSYEQFF.

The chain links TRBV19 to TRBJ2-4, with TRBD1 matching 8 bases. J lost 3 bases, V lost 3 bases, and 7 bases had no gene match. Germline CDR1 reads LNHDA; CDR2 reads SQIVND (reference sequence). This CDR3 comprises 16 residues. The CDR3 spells CASSMQGAQGKNIQYF. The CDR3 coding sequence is TGTGCCAGTAGTATGCAGGGGGCGCAGGGCAAAAACATTCAGTACTTC.

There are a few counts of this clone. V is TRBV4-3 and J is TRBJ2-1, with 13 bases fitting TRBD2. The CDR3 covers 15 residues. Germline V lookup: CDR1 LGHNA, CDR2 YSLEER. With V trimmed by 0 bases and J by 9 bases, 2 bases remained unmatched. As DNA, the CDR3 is TGCGCCAGCAGCCAAGAAGGGACTAGCGGGGTTGAGCAGTTCTTC. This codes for CASSQEGTSGVEQFF.

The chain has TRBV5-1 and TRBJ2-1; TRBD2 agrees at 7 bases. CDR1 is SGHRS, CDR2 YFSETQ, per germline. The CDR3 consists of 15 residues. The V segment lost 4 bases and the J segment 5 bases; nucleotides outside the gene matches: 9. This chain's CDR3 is CASSRGGDNNNEQFF. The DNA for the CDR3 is TGCGCCAGCAGCCGCGGGGGAGACAACAACAATGAGCAGTTCTTC.

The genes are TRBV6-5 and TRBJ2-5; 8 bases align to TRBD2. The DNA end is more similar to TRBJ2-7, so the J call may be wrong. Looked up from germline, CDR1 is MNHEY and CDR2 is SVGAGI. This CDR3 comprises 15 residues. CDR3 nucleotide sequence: TGTGCCAGCAGTTACTCAAGCGGGGGCTCCTACGAGCAGTACTTC. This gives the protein CASSYSSGGSYEQYF.

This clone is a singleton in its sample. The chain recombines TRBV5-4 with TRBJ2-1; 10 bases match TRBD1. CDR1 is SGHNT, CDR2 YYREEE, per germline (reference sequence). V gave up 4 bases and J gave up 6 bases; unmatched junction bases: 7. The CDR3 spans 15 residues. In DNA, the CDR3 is TGTGCCAGCAGCCACCCGGACAGGGGGGGCAATGAGCAGTTCTTC. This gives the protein CASSHPDRGGNEQFF.

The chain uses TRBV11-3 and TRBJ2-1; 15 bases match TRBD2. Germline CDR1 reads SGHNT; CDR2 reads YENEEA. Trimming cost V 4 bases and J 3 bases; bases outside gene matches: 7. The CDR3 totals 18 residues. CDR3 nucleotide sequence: TGTGCCAGCAGCTACAAGGGACTAGCGGGAGGCCGCTACAATGAGCAGTTCTTC. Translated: CASSYKGLAGGRYNEQFF.

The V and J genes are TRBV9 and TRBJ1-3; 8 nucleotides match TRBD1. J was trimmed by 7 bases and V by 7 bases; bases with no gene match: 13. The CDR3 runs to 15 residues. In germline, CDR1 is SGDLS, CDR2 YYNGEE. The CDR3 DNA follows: TGTGCCAGCTCCGGACAGGGAAGCGGGTGGAACACCATATATTTT. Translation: CASSGQGSGWNTIYF.

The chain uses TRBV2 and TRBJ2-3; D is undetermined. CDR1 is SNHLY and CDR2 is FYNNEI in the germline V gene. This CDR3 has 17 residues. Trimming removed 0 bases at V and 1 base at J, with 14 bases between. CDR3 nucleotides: TGTGCCAGCAGTGAAGCGCTCAGTAGCTGGGGCACAGATACGCAGTATTTT. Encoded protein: CASSEALSSWGTDTQYF.